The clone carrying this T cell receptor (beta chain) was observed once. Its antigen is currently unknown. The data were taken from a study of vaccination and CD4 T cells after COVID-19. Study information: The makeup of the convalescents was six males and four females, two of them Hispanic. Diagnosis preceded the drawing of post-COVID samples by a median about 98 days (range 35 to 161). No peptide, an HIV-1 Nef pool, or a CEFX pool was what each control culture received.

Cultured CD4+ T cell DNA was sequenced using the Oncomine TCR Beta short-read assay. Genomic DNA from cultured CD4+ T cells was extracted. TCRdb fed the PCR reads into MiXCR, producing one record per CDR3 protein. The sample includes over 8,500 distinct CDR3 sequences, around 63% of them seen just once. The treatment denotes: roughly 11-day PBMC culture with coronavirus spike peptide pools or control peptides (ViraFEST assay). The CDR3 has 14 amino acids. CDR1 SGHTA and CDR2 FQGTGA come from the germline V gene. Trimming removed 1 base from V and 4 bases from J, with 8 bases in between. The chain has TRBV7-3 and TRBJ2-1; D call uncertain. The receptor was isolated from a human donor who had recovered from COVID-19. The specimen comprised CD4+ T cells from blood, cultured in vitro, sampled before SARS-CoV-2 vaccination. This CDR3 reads CASSLNWMYNEQFF. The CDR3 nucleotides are TGTGCCAGCAGCTTAAACTGGATGTACAATGAGCAGTTCTTC.